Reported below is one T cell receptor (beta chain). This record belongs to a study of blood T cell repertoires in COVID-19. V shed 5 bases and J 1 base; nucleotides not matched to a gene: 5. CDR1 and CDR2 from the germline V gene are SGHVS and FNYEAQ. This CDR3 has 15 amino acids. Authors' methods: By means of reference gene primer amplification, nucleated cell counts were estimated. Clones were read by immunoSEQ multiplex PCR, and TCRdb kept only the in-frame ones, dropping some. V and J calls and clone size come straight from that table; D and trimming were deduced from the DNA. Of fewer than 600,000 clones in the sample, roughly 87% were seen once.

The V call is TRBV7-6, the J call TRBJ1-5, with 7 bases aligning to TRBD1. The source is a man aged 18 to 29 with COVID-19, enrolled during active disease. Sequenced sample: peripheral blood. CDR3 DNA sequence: TGTGCCAGCAGCCCCCAGACAGGGAGCAATCAGCCCCAGCATTTT. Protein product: CASSPQTGSNQPQHF. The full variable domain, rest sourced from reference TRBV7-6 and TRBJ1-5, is GAGVSQSPRYKVTKRGQDVALRCDPISGHVSLYWYRQALGQGPEFLTYFNYEAQQDKSGLPNDRFSAERPEGSISTLTIQRTEQRDSAMYRCASSPQTGSNQPQHFGDGTRLSIL.